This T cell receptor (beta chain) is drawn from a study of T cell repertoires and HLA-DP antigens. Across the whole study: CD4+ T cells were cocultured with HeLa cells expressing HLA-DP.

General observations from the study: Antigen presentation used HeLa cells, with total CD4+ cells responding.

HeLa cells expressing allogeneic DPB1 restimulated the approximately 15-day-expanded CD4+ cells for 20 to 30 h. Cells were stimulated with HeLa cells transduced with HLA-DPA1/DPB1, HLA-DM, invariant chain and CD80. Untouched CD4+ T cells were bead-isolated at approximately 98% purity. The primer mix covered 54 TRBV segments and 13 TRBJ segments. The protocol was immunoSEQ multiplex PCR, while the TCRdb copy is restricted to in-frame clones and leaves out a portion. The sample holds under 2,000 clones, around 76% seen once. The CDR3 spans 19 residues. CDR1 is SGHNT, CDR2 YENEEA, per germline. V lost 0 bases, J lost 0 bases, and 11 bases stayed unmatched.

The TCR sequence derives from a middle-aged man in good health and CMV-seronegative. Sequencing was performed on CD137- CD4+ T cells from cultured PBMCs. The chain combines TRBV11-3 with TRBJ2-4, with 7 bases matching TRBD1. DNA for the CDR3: TGTGCCAGCAGCTTAGAAGGGGGCCCGGGGCAACTAGCCAAAAACATTCAGTACTTC. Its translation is CASSLEGGPGQLAKNIQYF.